A single sample is the source of the 27 T cell receptor beta chains below, sequenced in a study of blood T cells in healthy people across ages. Next came a second PCR, run for about 7 to 12 cycles, which used a sample-barcoded 5' primer along with a J-beta primer mix. MiXCR, run by TCRdb on the 5' RACE reads, gives a single entry per CDR3 protein. In the table there are over 1.5 million distinct CDR3 sequences, roughly 52% of which are singletons. The sample consisted of blood. The receptor source for this set is a woman aged 40 to 55 in good health.

Points on this clonotype: A much larger clonotype is one base distant, so this may be a read error. The chain employs TRBV29-1 and TRBJ2-5, with 7 positions matching TRBD2. CDR1 is SQVTM and CDR2 is ANQGSEA in the germline V gene. V lost 2 bases, J lost 9 bases, and 12 bases stayed unmatched. This CDR3 comprises 14 residues. In DNA form, the CDR3 reads TGCAGCGTTGAATTGATACCAACCCGGGAGGCCCAGTACTTC. It specifies CSVELIPTREAQYF.

V and J are TRBV5-5 and TRBJ1-5; no definite D call. The germline V gene encodes CDR1 SGHKS and CDR2 YYEKEE (reference sequence). The CDR3 has 13 amino acids. Trimming stripped 0 bases from V and 7 bases from J, with 8 bases between. The CDR3 loop reads CASSLDNPQPQHF. In nucleotides, the CDR3 is TGTGCCAGCAGCTTGGACAACCCGCAGCCCCAGCATTTT.

This chain connects TRBV5-1 to TRBJ2-5; unclear D gene. Trimming took off 0 bases at V and 11 bases at J, with 20 bases between the two ends. CDR1 is SGHRS and CDR2 is YFSETQ in the germline V gene. The CDR3 sequence is 15 residues long. The DNA of the CDR3 is TGCGCCAGCAGCTTGGTGGGTCATTCTGGGGATGAGCAGTACTTC. Translation: CASSLVGHSGDEQYF.

This chain links TRBV13 with TRBJ2-1, with TRBD2 identical over 13 bases. The junction had 7 bases not matched to a gene; V was cut back by 4 bases and J by 7 bases. Per the germline V gene, CDR1 is PRHDT and CDR2 is FYEKMQ (reference sequence). The CDR3 sequence is 16 residues long. CDR3 in DNA: TGTGCCAGCAGCTACGGACTAGCGGGGGCGGGGAATGAGCAGTTCTTC. It codes for CASSYGLAGAGNEQFF.

There are a few counts of this clonotype. V and J are TRBV10-2 and TRBJ2-7; maybe TRBD1 (6 bases). CDR1 WSHSY and CDR2 SAAADI come from the germline V gene. V was trimmed by 8 bases and J by 2 bases, leaving 13 bases between them. This CDR3 is 13 amino acids long. The CDR3 coding sequence is TGCGCCAGCGGTCAGGGGCCAGCCTACGAGCAGTACTTC. Protein product: CASGQGPAYEQYF.

This rearrangement joins TRBV7-2 to TRBJ1-2, with a tentative D call TRBD1 (6 bases). Trimming removed 2 bases at V and 8 bases at J, with 12 bases between. The CDR3 is made up of 13 amino acids. CDR1 is SGHTA and CDR2 is FQGNSA in the germline V gene. The CDR3: CASSLPTGIGYTF. The CDR3 DNA reads TGTGCCAGCAGCTTACCGACAGGCATCGGCTACACCTTC. Full variable domain (outside the CDR3, taken from reference TRBV7-2 and TRBJ1-2): GAGVSQSPSNKVTEKGKDVELRCDPISGHTALYWYRQSLGQGLEFLIYFQGNSAPDKSGLPSDRFSAERTGGSVSTLTIQRTQQEDSAVYLCASSLPTGIGYTFGSGTRLTVV.

V usage is TRBV20-1 and J usage is TRBJ2-4; D is possibly TRBD2 (6 bases). Germline-derived CDR1 and CDR2 are DFQATT and SNEGSKA (reference sequence). Trimming stripped 3 bases from V and 6 bases from J, with 12 bases between. This CDR3 has 13 residues. CDR3 sequence (DNA): TGCAGTGCTAGCTGGCGACTAGGAAACATTCAGTACTTC. Protein: CSASWRLGNIQYF.

The J gene is TRBJ2-7, the V gene TRBV11-2; no definite D call. The V gene lost 5 bases and the J gene lost 7 bases, with 18 bases spanning the gap. The CDR3 is made up of 14 amino acids. Germline CDR1 reads SGHAT; CDR2 reads FQNNGV. The chain's CDR3 is CASSNTVSYNEQYF. In nucleotides, the CDR3 is TGTGCCAGCAGCAATACCGTTTCTTACAATGAGCAGTACTTC.

This clonotype turned up a few times. V is TRBV20-1 and J is TRBJ1-6, with no clear D. In germline, CDR1 is DFQATT, CDR2 SNEGSKA (reference sequence). The V and J ends lost 3 bases and 9 bases respectively, with 15 bases between them. The CDR3 consists of 14 residues. CDR3 coding DNA: TGCAGTGCTAGCCAACCTCAGGTTGGTTCACCCCTCCACTTT. Protein sequence: CSASQPQVGSPLHF.

There are a few counts of this clonotype. This chain joins TRBV6-1 and TRBJ2-1; D call uncertain. V was trimmed by 1 base and J by 0 bases, leaving 7 bases between them. The CDR3 is 15 amino acids. Germline CDR1 reads MNHNS; CDR2 reads SASEGT. The chain's CDR3 is CASSEVGSSYNEQFF. The CDR3 DNA reads TGTGCCAGCAGTGAAGTCGGAAGCTCCTACAATGAGCAGTTCTTC.

This clonotype turned up a few times. V gene TRBV7-9 combines with J gene TRBJ2-3; D tentatively fits TRBD1 or TRBD2 (5 bases each). Germline loops: CDR1 SEHNR, CDR2 FQNEAQ (reference sequence). The CDR3 is made up of 13 amino acids. Between the trimmed V and J ends, which lost 8 bases and 2 bases, there was a span of 11 bases. This CDR3 reads CASRRDPTDTQYF. The DNA of the CDR3 is TGTGCCAGCCGCCGGGACCCCACAGATACGCAGTATTTT.

The chain is built from TRBV21-1 and TRBJ2-5; TRBD1 is the table's D call and was not checked against the DNA. TRBV21-1 is shown as a pseudogene. The CDR3 runs 15 residues. In nucleotides, the CDR3 is TGTGCCAGTTCCGGGGGGACAGGGTACTACAATGAGCAGTACTTC. As protein: CASSGGTGYYNEQYF.

The chain carries TRBV18 and TRBJ2-7; TRBD1 might be the D (6 bases). This CDR3 comprises 16 residues. Germline V gives CDR1 KGHSH, CDR2 LQKENI. V lost 5 bases, J lost 7 bases, and 24 bases lay in between. CDR3 loop: CASSNRAGSSYNEQYF. The CDR3 DNA is TGTGCCAGCTCAAACAGGGCTGGGAGCTCCTACAATGAGCAGTACTTC.

This chain connects TRBV7-2 to TRBJ2-5; D is possibly TRBD2 (7 bases). The assigned J gene may be wrong: the sequence end matches TRBJ2-7 better. CDR1 and CDR2 (germline): SGHTA, FQGNSA. CDR3 size: 14 residues. The CDR3 loop is CASRPAGALYEQYF. The CDR3, as DNA: TGTGCCAGCAGGCCCGCGGGGGCCCTATACGAGCAGTACTTC.

A few counts support this clonotype. V and J are TRBV7-2 and TRBJ2-5; unclear D gene. The CDR3 has 12 residues. Trimming cost V 5 bases and J 5 bases, with 9 bases left between them. Germline V gene data show CDR1 as SGHTA and CDR2 as FQGNSA. The CDR3 loop reads CASSALAETQYF. DNA of the CDR3: TGTGCCAGCAGCGCTCTCGCCGAGACCCAGTACTTC.

V usage is TRBV24-1 and J usage is TRBJ2-3; D unclear. Trimming left V 1 base short and J 7 bases short, with 14 bases between. The CDR3 runs 15 residues. Looked up from germline, CDR1 is KGHDR and CDR2 is SFDVKD. As DNA, the CDR3 is TGTGCCACCAGTGATTTTGGGCAGAAAATGCATACGCAGTATTTT. Its protein is CATSDFGQKMHTQYF.

The chain joins TRBV6-1 to TRBJ1-4; the D gene is possibly TRBD1 (5 bases). Germline CDR1 is MNHNS and CDR2 is SASEGT. The CDR3 totals 18 residues. With 6 bases removed from V and 0 bases from J, the gap between germline ends came to 20 bases. CDR3 DNA sequence: TGTGCCAGCAGACCGGGACGGGGGATTCTGTCAACTAATGAAAAACTGTTTTTT. Protein product: CASRPGRGILSTNEKLFF.

This rearrangement joins TRBV28 to TRBJ2-7, with TRBD2 identical over 9 bases. Germline-derived CDR1 and CDR2 are MDHEN and SYDVKM. V lost 2 bases, J lost 1 base, and 9 bases stayed unmatched. The length of the CDR3 is 17 residues. The DNA for the CDR3 is TGTGCCAGCAGTTTAACGGCTAGCGGGACTATTTCCTACGAGCAGTACTTC. Translation: CASSLTASGTISYEQYF.

V is TRBV5-1 and J is TRBJ2-7; TRBD2 aligns across 8 bases. This CDR3 has 17 residues. Trimming took 1 base from V and 2 from J; bases not matched to a gene: 11. From germline, CDR1 is SGHRS and CDR2 YFSETQ. The CDR3 DNA follows: TGCGCCAGCAGCTTGTTGCTGACCGGGAGGGCTACCTACGAGCAGTACTTC. Residues: CASSLLLTGRATYEQYF.

The CDR3 here is CASRPAGDPSTDTQYF. CDR3 DNA sequence: TGTGCCAGCAGACCCGCGGGTGATCCTTCCACAGATACGCAGTATTTT. This chain connects TRBV25-1 to TRBJ2-3; D is perhaps TRBD2 (5 bases). V lost 6 bases and J lost 2, with 18 bases in between. Germline V gene lookup returns CDR1 MGHDK and CDR2 SYGVNS. The CDR3 totals 16 residues.

This clonotype turned up a few times. This chain joins TRBV12-3 or TRBV12-4 and TRBJ2-1; no reliable D call. The CDR3 contains 16 residues. The V end lost 1 base, the J end lost 0 bases, and 10 bases lay between the germline ends. The CDR3 nucleotides are TGTGCCAGCAGTTTAGGCCGGATGAGCTCCTACAATGAGCAGTTCTTC. Its translation is CASSLGRMSSYNEQFF.

The chain has TRBV6-5 and TRBJ2-3, with D possibly being TRBD2 (5 bases). CDR3 length equals 13 residues. Germline CDR1 and CDR2: MNHEY and SVGAGI. V shed 6 bases and J shed 5 bases, with 12 bases lying between them. CDR3 DNA sequence: TGTGCCAGCAGCCCGACTATCAAAGATACGCAGTATTTT. Translated: CASSPTIKDTQYF.

This clonotype has just one count. The chain recombines TRBV5-1 with TRBJ2-1, with 7 bases matching TRBD2. Germline CDR1 reads SGHRS; CDR2 reads YFSETQ. This CDR3 is 12 amino acids long. V gave up 2 bases and J gave up 11 bases; unmatched junction bases: 4. Written as DNA, the CDR3 is TGCGCCAGCAGCTTACGGGGGGATCAGCAGTTCTTC. Translated, it gives CASSLRGDQQFF.

This clonotype was seen a handful of times. CDR3 in DNA: TGTGCCAGCAGTGGGCTACGAGCTCCTTTAGATACGCAGTATTTT. Amino acid sequence: CASSGLRAPLDTQYF. The chain links TRBV28 to TRBJ2-3; D gene uncertain. CDR3 size: 15 residues. V was trimmed by 5 bases and J by 5 bases, leaving 17 bases between them. Germline-derived CDR1 and CDR2 are MDHEN and SYDVKM.

A few counts support this clonotype. The chain is built from TRBV7-2 and TRBJ2-4, with a possible D match to TRBD1 (6 bases). The CDR3 is 17 amino acids. Germline V gene lookup returns CDR1 SGHTA and CDR2 FQGNSA. V dropped 5 bases and J dropped 5 bases, with 22 bases sitting between them. DNA of the CDR3: TGTGCCAGCAGCCGAGCTTTTACTGAAGAGGGGGAAAACATTCAGTACTTC. Its protein is CASSRAFTEEGENIQYF.

CDR3 loop: CASMAGAADTQYF. The DNA of the CDR3 is TGTGCCAGCATGGCGGGGGCGGCAGATACGCAGTATTTT. The chain couples TRBV28 to TRBJ2-3; TRBD2 is a possible D gene (7 bases). The germline gives CDR1 MDHEN, CDR2 SYDVKM. There are 13 residues in the CDR3. V lost 7 bases and J 4 bases, leaving 12 bases between the germline ends.

This clonotype was seen only a few times. CDR3 region: CASSFRTGTEITDTQYF. In nucleotides, the CDR3 is TGCGCCAGCAGCTTCAGAACCGGGACAGAAATCACAGATACGCAGTATTTT. The chain carries TRBV5-1 and TRBJ2-3; TRBD1 aligns across 7 bases. The CDR3 loop spans 17 amino acids. J lost 2 bases, V lost 2 bases, and 11 bases had no gene match. Germline V lookup: CDR1 SGHRS, CDR2 YFSETQ.